This T cell receptor beta chain emerged from a study of cytomegalovirus exposure and HLA in healthy donors. Whole-study findings and limits: The dataset shows that most TCR sequences were rare, while some public TCRs occurred in many donors. The authors listed approximately 160 TCR beta chains as cytomegalovirus-associated.

Profiling relied on immunoSEQ multiplex PCR, and the TCRdb table lists in-frame clones only, not all of them. This sample carries some 200,000 clones, approximately 82% of them seen once, and the ten largest clones take roughly 13%. Regarding this clone: Its target is unknown.

There are 15 residues in the CDR3. The ends were cut back, 4 bases at V and 3 bases at J, with 17 bases in the middle. Germline assignment: CDR1 SGHNT and CDR2 YYREEE (reference sequence). The donors formed part of the approximately 120-subject validation cohort, distinct from the roughly 630-subject first cohort. This clonotype was sampled from a woman aged 25 to 45 in good health and CMV-seropositive. The V gene is TRBV5-4, the J gene TRBJ2-7, with D possibly TRBD1 on 7 matching bases. The specimen was PBMCs. DNA for the CDR3: TGTGCCAGCAGCGCCACGACAGGGACTGGCTACGAGCAGTACTTC. Amino acids: CASSATTGTGYEQYF. Together with reference TRBV5-4 and TRBJ2-7, the CDR3 gives the full variable domain: ETGVTQSPTHLIKTRGQQVTLRCSSQSGHNTVSWYQQALGQGPQFIFQYYREEENGRGNFPPRFSGLQFPNYSSELNVNALELDDSALYLCASSATTGTGYEQYFGPGTRLTVT.